This T cell receptor beta chain was obtained from a study of cytomegalovirus exposure and HLA in healthy donors (dated by TCRdb to about 2017). For context, the study as a whole: According to a later analysis, one platform produced both the roughly 120 validation repertoires and the 730 or so repertoires of the first cohort. The study was designed to test whether signatures of past pathogen exposure could be identified by cataloging public T cell receptors. A separate validation cohort of over a hundred different subjects was used in addition to the approximately 610-subject first cohort. High-throughput TCR immunosequencing, statistical association of individual TCRs with disease status, and machine learning were combined to predict cytomegalovirus infection status.

As concerns this clone: Its antigen is currently not known. No much larger clone exists at a distance of one base, and base qualities are not known.

To prepare the library, the immunoSEQ multiplex PCR assay was applied. As for the original processing: A statistical classification framework was built to diagnose cytomegalovirus status from the catalog of TCR beta chain sequences. In its TCRdb copy, this immuneACCESS table keeps in-frame sequences only and misses some clones. Where compared with another copy, unresolved V genes explain less than half of these, and the others have no known cause. Clonal size and the V and J genes are those of that table, whereas D and trimming came from the DNA. This sample lists tens of thousands of clones; approximately 96% were detected once. The ten most abundant clones make up 10% of the sample. Here is what the overall study found, with its caveats: It was suggested by the authors that the approach could potentially be generalized to other disease states and immunological phenotypes. The validation cohort had no HLA typing available for a later analysis, so co-occurrence within that cohort was assessed over all 120 or so repertoires. Of the cluster scores, 90% to 95% were above 0 in a later analysis, which found that TCRs clustered in the first cohort also tended to co-occur in the 120 validation repertoires. Most TCR sequences were seen in very few donors, while some public TCRs were found in many individuals. The classifier was reported to diagnose cytomegalovirus status with high specificity and sensitivity in both the original cohort and the validation cohort. The study listed approximately 150 TCR beta chains as associated with cytomegalovirus. In vitro tests confirmed that three of the cytomegalovirus-associated TCR beta chains recognize cytomegalovirus antigens.

CDR1 is given as SGHDT and CDR2 as YYEEEE, both from the germline V gene. Counted from cysteine to phenylalanine, this CDR3 has 16 amino acids. CDR3 DNA only is kept here, 48 bases in frame from base 1. V trim: 4 bases; J trim: 5 bases; unmatched bases: 7. The donors belonged to the validation cohort of about 120 subjects, which was separate from the approximately 680-subject first cohort. Sequencing was carried out using PBMCs. The receptor was isolated from a young man in good health and CMV-seropositive. The rearranged chain carries TRBV5-6 and TRBJ1-5, with TRBD1 identical over 12 junction bases. The CDR3 corresponds to CASSPMGQGADQPQHF. The DNA sequence is TGTGCCAGCAGCCCGATGGGACAGGGGGCGGATCAGCCCCAGCATTTT.